This T cell receptor beta chain is from a study of T cells expressing NK-cell markers. The V gene's germline CDR1 is SGHRS and CDR2 YFSETQ. The CDR3 sequence is 15 residues long. Notes on the study in general: For a few donors, these clonotypes were likewise the leading ones in the CD3+CD56-NKG2C+ fraction.

Regarding this clonotype: Its specificity is not known.

TCRdb re-called the 5' RACE reads, yielding one record per CDR3 amino acid sequence without DNA. Its table lists about 460,000 distinct CDR3 sequences. The material sequenced was blood T cells: a sorted CD56 or NKG2C T cell subset, CD4+ or CD8+ T cells, or bulk PBMC T cells (not recorded which). The chain combines TRBV5-1 with TRBJ2-5; TCRdb outputs TRBD1, but without DNA this stays unchecked. This receptor was taken from a woman in her forties or fifties in good health. The CDR3 loop is CASSLEAGEEETQYF.